The next 9 T cell receptor beta chains were all read from a single sample in a study of cytotoxic CD8 clonotypes in ibrutinib-treated CLL. The protocol was immunoSEQ multiplex PCR, while the TCRdb copy is restricted to in-frame clones and leaves out a portion. This table has 130,000 to 150,000 clones, approximately 80% appearing once. The source was PBMCs, collected after 12 months of ibrutinib treatment. The source of these receptors is a human donor with chronic lymphocytic leukemia.

This clone appeared a few times. The chain has TRBV12-5 and TRBJ1-1; D is unresolved. Germline CDR1 is LGHNT and CDR2 is FRNRAP. The CDR3 covers 12 residues. V gave up 4 bases and J gave up 1 base, with 4 bases separating them. The CDR3 sequence: CASGWGNTEAFF. The CDR3 bases are TGTGCTAGTGGTTGGGGGAACACTGAAGCTTTCTTT.

The chain couples TRBV9 to TRBJ2-3; 10 bases map to TRBD2. V shed 3 bases, J shed 2 bases, and the junction held 3 bases outside the gene matches. The CDR3 covers 15 residues. From germline, CDR1 is SGDLS and CDR2 YYNGEE. This CDR3 is CASSATSGDTDTQYF. In DNA form, the CDR3 reads TGTGCCAGCAGCGCCACTAGCGGGGACACAGATACGCAGTATTTT.

The rearrangement links TRBV28 to TRBJ1-2; 11 nucleotides agree with TRBD1. This CDR3 contains 16 residues. Trimming at V came to 6 bases and at J to 4 bases, leaving 10 bases not matched to a gene. Germline lookup yields CDR1 MDHEN and CDR2 SYDVKM. CDR3 sequence (DNA): TGTGCCAGCAGCCTCTGGGACAGGGGGTTTTCCTATGGCTACACCTTC. Its translation: CASSLWDRGFSYGYTF.

This clone was recorded once. The chain combines TRBV9 with TRBJ1-3, with 7 bases identical to TRBD1. Trimming took 0 bases from V and 0 from J; bases not matched to a gene: 3. Germline values: CDR1 SGDLS, CDR2 YYNGEE. The CDR3 is made up of 16 amino acids. In nucleotides, the CDR3 is TGTGCCAGCAGCGTAGGACAGGGATTCTCTGGAAACACCATATATTTT. Translated, it gives CASSVGQGFSGNTIYF.

This chain links TRBV18 with TRBJ2-3, with D uncertain. From germline, CDR1 is KGHSH and CDR2 LQKENI. The CDR3 runs to 14 residues. V dropped 0 bases and J dropped 0 bases, with 4 bases sitting between them. CDR3: CASSPPSSTDTQYF. The CDR3 region has the DNA TGTGCCAGCTCACCACCTTCTAGCACAGATACGCAGTATTTT. Filled out from reference TRBV18 and TRBJ2-3, the complete variable domain reads NAGVMQNPRHLVRRRGQEARLRCSPMKGHSHVYWYRQLPEEGLKFMVYLQKENIIDESGMPKERFSAEFPKEGPSILRIQQVVRGDSAAYFCASSPPSSTDTQYFGPGTRLTVL.

The chain is built from TRBV10-3 and TRBJ1-5; D gene ambiguous. The V end was cut by 8 bases, the J end by 0 bases, with 5 bases between. CDR3 length equals 12 residues. The germline CDR1 and CDR2 sequences are ENHRY and SYGVKD. CDR3 in amino acids: CAIGDSNQPQHF. CDR3 nucleotides: TGTGCCATCGGGGATAGCAATCAGCCCCAGCATTTT.

This clone was found once. This chain connects TRBV4-2 to TRBJ1-2, with a weak D call TRBD1 (6 bases). Trimming stripped 0 bases from V and 7 bases from J, with 12 bases between. The CDR3 has 14 residues. Per germline, CDR1 LGHNA and CDR2 YNFKEQ. Here the CDR3 DNA reads TGTGCCAGCAGCCAAGAATTGGGACACCTTGGCTACACCTTC. Translation: CASSQELGHLGYTF.

The chain uses TRBV5-8 and TRBJ1-2; D remains ambiguous. The CDR3 spans 11 residues. Trimming removed 4 bases from V and 4 bases from J, with 5 bases in between. CDR1 and CDR2 from the germline V gene are SGHTS and YDEGEE. CDR3 bases: TGTGCCAGCAGCCAGACCTATGGCTACACCTTC. Protein product: CASSQTYGYTF.

The chain employs TRBV4-3 and TRBJ1-5, with D uncertain. V was shortened by 2 bases and J by 0 bases, with 8 bases between the two germline ends. The CDR3 loop spans 15 amino acids. Germline lookup yields CDR1 LGHNA and CDR2 YSLEER. This CDR3 is CASSQYSNSNQPQHF. In DNA form, the CDR3 reads TGCGCCAGCAGCCAATACAGCAATAGCAATCAGCCCCAGCATTTT.